This T cell receptor beta chain was recorded in a study of early T cells in non-severe SARS-CoV-2 infection. Study information: The study sequenced bulk RNA from unsorted whole blood, with chains unpaired.

From germline, CDR1 is SGHDN and CDR2 FVKESK. CDR3 size: 12 residues. Trimming took 4 bases from V and 8 from J, leaving 8 bases between them. Individual cDNA molecules received unique molecular identifiers during library preparation. TCRdb re-called the 5' RACE reads through MiXCR, storing one row per CDR3 protein. The sample includes under 70,000 distinct CDR3 sequences, less than 15% of them seen just once. This clonotype has just a few counts. This TCR was recovered from an adult who was a healthcare worker with PCR-confirmed SARS-CoV-2 infection or an uninfected control (not recorded which). This chain joins TRBV14 and TRBJ1-4; D is unclear. The source material was whole blood, sampled at baseline. DNA for the CDR3: TGTGCCAGCAGCCCATCCGGGGAAAAACTGTTTTTT. Amino acids: CASSPSGEKLFF.